A selection of T cell receptor beta chains follows, all from one sample in a study of T cell changes during pregnancy in multiple sclerosis. The method was immunoSEQ multiplex PCR; TCRdb's version includes in-frame clones alone and lacks a portion of them. The table lists roughly 100,000 clones, approximately 90% of them singletons. Source: peripheral blood, taken in the second trimester of pregnancy. These receptors came from a female donor in good health, enrolled as a control in a pregnancy study. CDR3s include the opening cysteine and the closing phenylalanine or tryptophan. D genes are given only for firm matches.

D gene	J gene	V gene	CDR3 DNA	CDR3 protein
TRBD1	TRBJ1-5	TRBV25-1	TGTGCCAGCAGTAGACAGGGTGAACAGCCCCAGCATTTT	CASSRQGEQPQHF
TRBD2	TRBJ2-5	TRBV6-5	TGTGCCAGTTCGTTTCCGGGACTAGATTTGGAGACCCAGTACTTC	CASSFPGLDLETQYF
TRBD1	TRBJ1-4	TRBV16	TGTGCCAGCAGCCACCGACAGGGTTCTGAAAAACTGTTTTTT	CASSHRQGSEKLFF
.	TRBJ2-7	TRBV13	TGTGCCAGCAGCCCCCCACCGAACGGCAGGCCGGGGGAGCAGTACTTC	CASSPPPNGRPGEQYF
TRBD1	TRBJ1-6	TRBV19	TGTGCCAGTACCATTGACAGGGCAAATTCACCCCTCCACTTT	CASTIDRANSPLHF
.	TRBJ1-1	TRBV18	TGTGCCAGCTCACCACTCCTGACAGGTATGAACACTGAAGCTTTCTTT	CASSPLLTGMNTEAFF
.	TRBJ2-7	TRBV7-9	TGTGCCAGCAGCTTAAGCTTCCCCTACGAGCAGTACTTC	CASSLSFPYEQYF
TRBD1	TRBJ1-2	TRBV4-3	TGCGCCAGCAGCCAAGTCGGGACAGGGTATGGCTACACCTTC	CASSQVGTGYGYTF
.	TRBJ2-3	TRBV5-1	TGCGCCAGCAGCTTACCTACGACAGATACGCAGTATTTT	CASSLPTTDTQYF
TRBD1	TRBJ2-2	TRBV11-3	TGTGCCAGCAGCGCCCATTCGGGGACAGGCGGCACCGGGGAGCTGTTTTTT	CASSAHSGTGGTGELFF
.	TRBJ1-1	TRBV15	TGTGCCACCAGCAGAGAGGCAAACACTGAAGCTTTCTTT	CATSREANTEAFF
.	TRBJ2-7	TRBV28	TGTGCCGGGGCAGAATATTACGAGCAGTACTTC	CAGAEYYEQYF
.	TRBJ2-7	TRBV28	TGTGCCAGCAGTCAAACCCTGGGAGTCTACGAGCAGTACTTC	CASSQTLGVYEQYF
TRBD1	TRBJ2-7	TRBV19	TGTGCCAGTAGTTTCACCGGGACAGGGGGCTACGAGCAGTACTTC	CASSFTGTGGYEQYF
.	TRBJ2-2	TRBV11-2	TGTGCCAGCAGCTTCCGAGCGAACACCGGGGAGCTGTTTTTT	CASSFRANTGELFF
TRBD1	TRBJ1-2	TRBV9	TGTGCCAGCAGCGATTGGACAGGGAGGGGTGGCTACACCTTC	CASSDWTGRGGYTF